The 32 T cell receptor beta chains listed next were all sequenced from one sample in a study of Ad26.COV2.S vaccination and SARS-CoV-2 variants. Data came from immunoSEQ multiplex PCR; TCRdb stores just in-frame clones and leaves some out. Among 350,000 to 400,000 clones, about 85% were seen once, and the ten largest hold roughly 3%. Treatment here: approximately 18 received Ad26.COV2.S at low or high dose, single or two shots; a few received placebo; per-sample allocation not given. Each sample was drawn 63 days after the first injection (of vaccine or placebo). Sequenced material: peripheral blood, taken in a trial of Ad26.COV2.S vaccine versus placebo. The receptors originated from a person between 18 and 60 years old who received the Ad26.COV2.S COVID-19 vaccine or a placebo.

In its sample, this clone was seen once. The chain couples TRBV11-2 to TRBJ1-1; D may be TRBD1 (5 bases). With 2 bases removed from V and 8 bases from J, the gap between germline ends came to 18 bases. The CDR3 has 15 residues. CDR1 and CDR2 from the germline V gene are SGHAT and FQNNGV. The CDR3 sequence is CASSLTNVGTLEAFF. CDR3 sequence (DNA): TGTGCCAGCAGCTTAACGAATGTTGGGACCTTAGAAGCTTTCTTT.

About this clone: The identical CDR3 is also encoded by other nucleotide sequences in the sample. J is TRBJ1-1 and V is TRBV3-1 (or the pseudogene TRBV3-2), with D possibly TRBD1 on 5 matching bases. V lost 3 bases to trimming and J lost 4 bases, with 9 bases between them. Germline-derived CDR1 and CDR2 are LGHDT and YNNKEL (reference sequence). The CDR3 spans 13 residues. The CDR3 sequence: CASSQGGGTEAFF. The CDR3 DNA follows: TGTGCCAGCAGCCAGGGGGGTGGCACTGAAGCTTTCTTT.

The chain recombines TRBV15 with TRBJ1-3; D is undetermined. V was pared by 8 bases and J by 4 bases, with 12 bases between. Looked up from germline, CDR1 is LNHNV and CDR2 is YYDKDF (reference sequence). This CDR3 has 13 amino acids. The CDR3 sequence is CATFRTGGNTIYF. CDR3 DNA sequence: TGTGCCACCTTCCGTACGGGGGGAAACACCATATATTTT.

The CDR3 DNA reads as TGTGCCATCAGTGCGACATTGAACACTGAAGCTTTCTTT. This codes for CAISATLNTEAFF. The rearrangement joins TRBV10-3 to TRBJ1-1, with D uncertain. Germline CDR1 and CDR2: ENHRY and SYGVKD. V was clipped by 4 bases and J by 0 bases, with 6 bases between them. The CDR3 has 13 amino acids.

The rearrangement links TRBV5-6 to TRBJ2-5; D may match TRBD1 or TRBD2 (5 bases each). The CDR3 runs 14 residues. The V end lost 4 bases, the J end lost 4 bases, and 14 bases lay between the germline ends. Germline CDR1 SGHDT, CDR2 YYEEEE. The CDR3 loop reads CASSLGTRGETQYF. The CDR3 DNA reads as TGTGCCAGCAGCCTAGGGACGCGAGGAGAGACCCAGTACTTC.

The V call is TRBV6-5, the J call TRBJ1-1; D perhaps matches TRBD1 (6 bases). The CDR3 is 14 amino acids. Germline V gives CDR1 MNHEY, CDR2 SVGAGI. The V end lost 7 bases, the J end lost 1 base, and 13 bases lay between the germline ends. This chain's CDR3 is CASKVNRENTEAFF. For the CDR3, the DNA is TGTGCCAGCAAGGTGAACAGGGAGAACACTGAAGCTTTCTTT.

The V call is TRBV12-3 or TRBV12-4, the J call TRBJ1-1; D gene unclear. The CDR3 has 12 amino acids. Trimming shortened V by 5 bases and J by 5 bases, and 9 bases separated the two germline ends. This CDR3 reads CASSPGGTEAFF. CDR3 nucleotide sequence: TGTGCCAGCAGTCCAGGAGGTACTGAAGCTTTCTTT.

V gene TRBV7-2 combines with J gene TRBJ1-5, with D possibly matching TRBD1 (5 bases). Germline assignment: CDR1 SGHTA and CDR2 FQGNSA. Between the trimmed V and J ends, which lost 1 base and 2 bases, there was a span of 9 bases. This CDR3 comprises 15 residues. The chain's CDR3 is CASSLEEGRNQPQHF. The CDR3 DNA is TGTGCCAGCAGCTTAGAGGAGGGGCGCAATCAGCCCCAGCATTTT.

The chain links TRBV7-9 to TRBJ1-1, with 9 bases aligning to TRBD1. The CDR3 length is 16 residues. J gave up 7 bases and V 5 bases, and 14 bases lay outside the gene matches. Germline V gene lookup returns CDR1 SEHNR and CDR2 FQNEAQ (reference sequence). CDR3 amino acids: CASSPTGTGTSREAFF. The CDR3 DNA sequence: TGTGCCAGCAGCCCCACCGGGACAGGGACAAGCCGTGAAGCTTTCTTT.

This clone occurred a few times. The rearrangement links TRBV5-4 to TRBJ1-2; 8 bases are a match to TRBD1. Germline assignment: CDR1 SGHNT and CDR2 YYREEE (reference sequence). Trimming cost V 2 bases and J 7 bases; bases outside gene matches: 7. The CDR3 contains 14 residues. CDR3 bases: TGTGCCAGCAGCTTAAGGGGACAGGCTTCTGGCTACACCTTC. As protein: CASSLRGQASGYTF.

The rearrangement joins TRBV27 to TRBJ2-5; 7 positions match TRBD2. This CDR3 is built from 19 residues. The ends lost 6 bases at V and 5 bases at J; junction bases unmatched: 24. Germline CDR1 MNHEY, CDR2 SMNVEV (reference sequence). Written as DNA, the CDR3 is TGTGCCAGCAGGGGCCAGTCCCATAGGGCTAGCGGTACGTGGGAGACCCAGTACTTC. Its translation: CASRGQSHRASGTWETQYF.

In its sample, this clone was seen once. The CDR3 spells CASSQGMSLGAFF. CDR3 DNA sequence: TGTGCCAGCAGCCAAGGAATGTCCTTGGGAGCTTTCTTT. The V gene is TRBV14, the J gene TRBJ1-1; no clear D gene. V dropped 1 base and J dropped 10 bases, with 13 bases sitting between them. Germline V gene lookup returns CDR1 SGHDN and CDR2 FVKESK. The CDR3 has 13 amino acids.

The chain links TRBV7-9 to TRBJ1-1; D gene ambiguous. The CDR3 loop spans 12 amino acids. Trimming removed 0 bases at V and 6 bases at J, with 5 bases between. CDR1 SEHNR and CDR2 FQNEAQ come from the germline V gene (reference sequence). The CDR3 protein is CASSLAQPEAFF. CDR3 bases: TGTGCCAGCAGCTTAGCACAACCTGAAGCTTTCTTT.

The chain uses TRBV4-1 and TRBJ1-4; a possible D gene is TRBD1 (5 bases). The CDR3 length is 16 residues. Trimming left V 5 bases short and J 2 bases short, with 15 bases between. From germline, CDR1 is MGHRA and CDR2 YSYEKL. CDR3 sequence: CASSAPLRDTNEKLFF. CDR3 nucleotide sequence: TGCGCCAGCAGCGCCCCACTCCGGGACACTAATGAAAAACTGTTTTTT.

The CDR3 nucleotides read TGTGCCAGCAGTGGCCCGGGGGGCACAGATACGCAGTATTTT. This sequence encodes CASSGPGGTDTQYF. The chain couples TRBV25-1 to TRBJ2-3; perhaps TRBD2 as D (6 bases). The CDR3 consists of 14 residues. Germline V gene data show CDR1 as MGHDK and CDR2 as SYGVNS. V dropped 4 bases and J dropped 1 base, with 9 bases sitting between them.

The rearrangement links TRBV20-1 to TRBJ1-3; a weak D match, TRBD1 (5 bases). The CDR3 runs 15 residues. Trimming took 3 bases from V and 7 from J, leaving 19 bases between them. CDR1 is DFQATT, CDR2 SNEGSKA, per germline (reference sequence). The CDR3 here is CSASDGREVANTIYF. CDR3 DNA: TGCAGTGCTAGTGATGGCAGGGAAGTTGCGAACACCATATATTTT.

The chain has TRBV29-1 and TRBJ2-1; weak D call: TRBD1 (5 bases). This CDR3 is built from 11 residues. Trimming stripped 8 bases from V and 9 bases from J, with 14 bases between. CDR1 is SQVTM, CDR2 ANQGSEA, per germline. CDR3 loop: CSFRFGAEQFF. In DNA form, the CDR3 reads TGCAGCTTCCGTTTTGGGGCTGAGCAGTTCTTC.

This sequence joins TRBV2 and TRBJ1-5; tentatively, D is TRBD1 (6 bases). CDR1 and CDR2 from the germline V gene are SNHLY and FYNNEI. The CDR3 sequence is 13 residues long. V was shortened by 6 bases and J by 5 bases, with 11 bases between the two germline ends. CDR3 DNA sequence: TGTGCCAGCAGAAGGACAGACGATCAGCCCCAGCATTTT. It codes for CASRRTDDQPQHF.

The chain links TRBV4-1 to TRBJ1-1; D is perhaps TRBD1 (6 bases). From germline, CDR1 is MGHRA and CDR2 YSYEKL. This CDR3 contains 15 residues. Deletions cut 3 bases from V and 5 bases from J, with 16 bases between. CDR3 in amino acids: CASSQGADMSTEAFF. DNA for the CDR3: TGCGCCAGCAGCCAGGGGGCCGACATGAGTACTGAAGCTTTCTTT.

The chain couples TRBV2 to TRBJ2-7, with D tentatively TRBD1 (5 bases). V shed 1 base and J shed 4 bases, with 11 bases lying between them. Germline V CDR1 and CDR2: SNHLY, FYNNEI. CDR3 size: 14 residues. Here the CDR3 DNA reads TGTGCCAGCAGTGAAGGGGCAGGGTTGTACGAGCAGTACTTC. Translation: CASSEGAGLYEQYF. Full variable domain (remainder filled in from reference TRBV2 and TRBJ2-7): EPEVTQTPSHQVTQMGQEVILRCVPISNHLYFYWYRQILGQKVEFLVSFYNNEISEKSEIFDDQFSVERPDGSNFTLKIRSTKLEDSAMYFCASSEGAGLYEQYFGPGTRLTVT.

V is TRBV5-4 and J is TRBJ2-5; TRBD2 aligns across 8 bases. The CDR3 sequence is 14 residues long. Germline V CDR1 and CDR2: SGHNT, YYREEE (reference sequence). V was pared by 4 bases and J by 2 bases, with 4 bases of the junction left unmatched. The CDR3 region has the DNA TGTGCCAGCAGCGCCGGGACTAGACAAGAGACCCAGTACTTC. Its protein product is CASSAGTRQETQYF.

The chain couples TRBV11-3 to TRBJ2-3; the D gene is possibly TRBD2 (7 bases). V was cut by 5 bases and J by 1 base, with 10 bases left in between. The CDR3 spans 14 residues. The germline V gene encodes CDR1 SGHNT and CDR2 YENEEA. In nucleotides, the CDR3 is TGTGCCAGCAGCCAGGGGAGGGGCACAGATACGCAGTATTTT. This codes for CASSQGRGTDTQYF.

The rearrangement joins TRBV6-5 to TRBJ2-2, with 8 bases fitting TRBD1. The CDR3 contains 15 residues. Germline CDR1 reads MNHEY; CDR2 reads SVGAGI. The V segment lost 6 bases and the J segment 2 bases; nucleotides outside the gene matches: 5. The CDR3 sequence is CASRSGQANTGELFF. The CDR3 DNA sequence: TGTGCCAGCAGGTCGGGACAGGCTAACACCGGGGAGCTGTTTTTT.

The chain uses TRBV27 and TRBJ1-5; D is unclear. Trimming took 5 bases from V and 2 from J, leaving 13 bases between them. The CDR3 is 15 amino acids. The germline gives CDR1 MNHEY, CDR2 SMNVEV (reference sequence). The CDR3 region has the DNA TGTGCCAGCAGTGCCTCAAGGGTAGGCAATCAGCCCCAGCATTTT. This translates into CASSASRVGNQPQHF.

The V call is TRBV12-3 or TRBV12-4, the J call TRBJ2-7; D remains unclear. V lost 3 bases and J lost 4, with 7 bases in between. CDR3 length equals 12 residues. The CDR3 nucleotides read TGTGCCAGCAGTTTGAACAAATACGAGCAGTACTTC. The encoded protein is CASSLNKYEQYF.

The rearrangement links TRBV7-9 to TRBJ1-3; D possibly corresponds to TRBD1 (6 bases). CDR1 and CDR2 from the germline V gene are SEHNR and FQNEAQ (reference sequence). The CDR3 contains 14 residues. The V gene lost 4 bases and the J gene lost 9 bases, with 16 bases spanning the gap. The DNA of the CDR3 is TGTGCCAGCAGCTATGACAGGTCCTGGGTCACCATATATTTT. Translating it yields CASSYDRSWVTIYF.

The V call is TRBV3-1 (or the pseudogene TRBV3-2), the J call TRBJ2-3; weak D call: TRBD2 (6 bases). CDR1 LGHDT and CDR2 YNNKEL come from the germline V gene (reference sequence). The CDR3 spans 16 residues. Trimming stripped 1 base from V and 5 bases from J, with 16 bases between. The CDR3 bases are TGTGCCAGCAGCCAAGCGGGACGCCGGAGGGGAGATACGCAGTATTTT. Its protein is CASSQAGRRRGDTQYF.

This chain connects TRBV6-2 or TRBV6-3 to TRBJ1-2, with D tentatively TRBD1 (5 bases). The CDR3 has 18 residues. V was pared by 4 bases and J by 0 bases, with 21 bases between. CDR1 is MNHEY and CDR2 is SVGEGT in the germline V gene. The DNA for the CDR3 is TGTGCCAGCAGTTCCCCTCTTGCTTGGGGGAGTACTAACTATGGCTACACCTTC. This gives the protein CASSSPLAWGSTNYGYTF.

The V call is TRBV18, the J call TRBJ2-7; 14 nucleotides line up with TRBD2. CDR1 and CDR2 from the germline V gene are KGHSH and LQKENI. Unmatched junction bases numbered 8, after V lost 7 bases and J lost 0 bases. The CDR3 length is 17 residues. CDR3 protein: CASLRTSGGTSSYEQYF. DNA of the CDR3: TGTGCCAGCTTACGGACTAGCGGGGGGACCTCCTCCTACGAGCAGTACTTC.

A remark on this clone: Other nucleotide sequences from this sample produce the same CDR3. The V call is TRBV5-1, the J call TRBJ1-2, with TRBD1 identical over 7 bases. Trimming cost V 4 bases and J 3 bases; bases outside gene matches: 6. CDR1 and CDR2 (germline): SGHRS, YFSETQ. The CDR3 length is 14 residues. In DNA, the CDR3 is TGCGCCAGCAGCCGGTCAACAGGGGACTATGGCTACACCTTC. Translated: CASSRSTGDYGYTF.

This rearrangement joins TRBV19 to TRBJ2-1, with D tentatively TRBD1 (6 bases). The CDR3 spans 14 residues. Germline CDR1 and CDR2: LNHDA and SQIVND (reference sequence). Trimming left V 5 bases short and J 5 bases short, with 13 bases between. The CDR3 reads CASSLGQRHNEQFF. CDR3 DNA sequence: TGTGCCAGTAGTCTCGGACAGAGACACAATGAGCAGTTCTTC.

The chain couples TRBV9 to TRBJ1-2; D remains unclear. The CDR3 is 13 amino acids. The V gene lost 4 bases and the J gene lost 2 bases, with 9 bases spanning the gap. The germline CDR1 and CDR2 sequences are SGDLS and YYNGEE. The DNA of the CDR3 is TGTGCCAGCAGCCCCTTAGGAAACTATGGCTACACCTTC. Encoded protein: CASSPLGNYGYTF.